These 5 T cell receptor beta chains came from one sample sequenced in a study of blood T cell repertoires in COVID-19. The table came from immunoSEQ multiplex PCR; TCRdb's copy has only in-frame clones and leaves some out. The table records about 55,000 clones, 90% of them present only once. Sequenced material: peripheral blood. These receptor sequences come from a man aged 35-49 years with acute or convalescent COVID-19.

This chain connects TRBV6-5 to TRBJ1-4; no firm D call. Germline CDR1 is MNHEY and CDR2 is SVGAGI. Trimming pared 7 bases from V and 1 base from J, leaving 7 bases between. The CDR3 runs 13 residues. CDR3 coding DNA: TGTGCCAGCATGGTTAGAACTAATGAAAAACTGTTTTTT. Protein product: CASMVRTNEKLFF.

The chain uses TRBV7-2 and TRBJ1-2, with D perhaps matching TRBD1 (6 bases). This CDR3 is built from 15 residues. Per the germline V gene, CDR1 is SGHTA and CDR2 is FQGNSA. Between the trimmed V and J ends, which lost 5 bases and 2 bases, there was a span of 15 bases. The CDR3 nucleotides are TGTGCCAGCAGCCCGACAGGACAGTCCAACTATGGCTACACCTTC. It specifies CASSPTGQSNYGYTF. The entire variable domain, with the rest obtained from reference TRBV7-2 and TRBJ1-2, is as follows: GAGVSQSPSNKVTEKGKDVELRCDPISGHTALYWYRQSLGQGLEFLIYFQGNSAPDKSGLPSDRFSAERTGGSVSTLTIQRTQQEDSAVYLCASSPTGQSNYGYTFGSGTRLTVV.

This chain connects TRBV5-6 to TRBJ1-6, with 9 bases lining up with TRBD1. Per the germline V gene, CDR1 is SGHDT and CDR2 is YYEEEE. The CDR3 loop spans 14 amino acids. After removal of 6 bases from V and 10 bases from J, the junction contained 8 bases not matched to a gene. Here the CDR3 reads CASKGTGLLSPLHF. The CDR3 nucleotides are TGTGCCAGCAAGGGGACAGGGCTGTTGTCACCCCTCCACTTT.

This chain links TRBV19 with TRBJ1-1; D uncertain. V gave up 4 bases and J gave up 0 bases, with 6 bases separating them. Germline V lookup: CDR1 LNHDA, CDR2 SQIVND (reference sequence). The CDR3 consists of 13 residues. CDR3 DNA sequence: TGTGCCAGTAGTACACATATGAACACTGAAGCTTTCTTT. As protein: CASSTHMNTEAFF.

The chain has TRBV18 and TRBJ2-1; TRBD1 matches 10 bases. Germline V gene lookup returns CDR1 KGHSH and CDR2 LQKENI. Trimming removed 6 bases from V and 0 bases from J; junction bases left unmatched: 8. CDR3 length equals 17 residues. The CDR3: CASSPGTGVGSYNEQFF. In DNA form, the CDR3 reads TGTGCCAGCTCCCCCGGGACAGGGGTCGGCTCCTACAATGAGCAGTTCTTC.